This TCR beta chain came from a study of blood T cell repertoires in COVID-19. Background on the study: Sources were T cells, B-cell-depleted T cells, or PBMCs; the material itself was cDNA or gDNA.

Under the authors' procedure: Reference gene primer amplification in the assay estimated nucleated cell counts. TCRdb keeps only in-frame clones here, not all; method: immunoSEQ multiplex PCR. The D gene and trimming were derived from the DNA, and the V and J assignments and clone size from that table. The sample lists some 51,000 clones, 75% to 95% occurring once. Germline V gives CDR1 SNHLY, CDR2 FYNNEI. The CDR3 is made up of 13 amino acids. V was trimmed by 9 bases and J by 4 bases, leaving 13 bases between them. The receptor comes from a man in his fifties with acute or convalescent COVID-19. Material: peripheral blood. V and J are TRBV2 and TRBJ1-3, with D maybe TRBD1 (5 bases). The CDR3 here is CARTTDTGNTIYF. CDR3 DNA: TGTGCCAGAACGACAGACACAGGAAACACCATATATTTT.